This T cell receptor (beta chain) was identified in a study of shared clonotypes between healthy human individuals. The table came from immunoSEQ multiplex PCR; TCRdb's copy has only in-frame clones and leaves some out. This sample has some 1 million clones, with approximately 76% found just once. Details on this clone: The antigen remains unidentified.

The V end lost 3 bases, the J end lost 7 bases, and 4 bases lay between the germline ends. CDR1 is MNHNS and CDR2 is SASEGT in the germline V gene. The CDR3 has 11 amino acids. Findings and limits, study-wide: Generation probability values for non-shared clonotypes were lower than those for clonotypes shared by all four donors.

This TCR was recovered from a man younger than 35 in good health. Source material: memory CD4+ T cells sorted from blood. Stated subset: CD45RA-negative fraction. The V gene is TRBV6-1, the J gene TRBJ1-5; D is uncertain. The CDR3 coding sequence is TGTGCCAGCAGTGAGACCCAGCCCCAGCATTTT. Translation gives CASSETQPQHF.